What follows are 22 T cell receptor beta chains derived from one specimen sequenced in a study of control samples from healthy donors and cancer patients. Profiled with immunoSEQ multiplex PCR; TCRdb holds only in-frame clones, not every one. The data hold about 130,000 clones, with roughly 94% observed a single time. The sequencing input was blood. The receptors here all came from a man under 40 in good health.

This chain joins TRBV30 and TRBJ2-1, with 9 nucleotides matching TRBD2. Germline V gene data show CDR1 as GTSNPN and CDR2 as SVGIG (reference sequence). Trimming removed 5 bases from V and 5 bases from J; junction bases left unmatched: 13. The CDR3 loop spans 16 amino acids. The CDR3 region is CAWGLSSGAFDNEQFF. CDR3 nucleotides: TGTGCCTGGGGATTGTCTAGCGGGGCTTTTGACAATGAGCAGTTCTTC.

This sequence joins TRBV4-3 and TRBJ1-1; D ambiguous. V shed 3 bases and J shed 0 bases, with 11 bases lying between them. This CDR3 has 15 residues. Looked up from germline, CDR1 is LGHNA and CDR2 is YSLEER. The CDR3 DNA reads TGCGCCAGCAGCCAGGCCGACCCTATGAACACTGAAGCTTTCTTT. As protein: CASSQADPMNTEAFF.

This rearrangement joins TRBV5-1 to TRBJ1-3; D may be TRBD1 (5 bases). The CDR3 has 16 amino acids. CDR1 is SGHRS, CDR2 YFSETQ, per germline. Trimming removed 4 bases at V and 0 bases at J, with 14 bases between. The DNA for the CDR3 is TGCGCCAGCAGCCTGTTGGACACGCTCTCTGGAAACACCATATATTTT. Residues: CASSLLDTLSGNTIYF.

This clone was counted once. V gene TRBV6-2 or TRBV6-3 combines with J gene TRBJ1-1; D call uncertain. Germline V gene sequence: CDR1 MNHEY, CDR2 SVGEGT. CDR3 length: 13 amino acids. V gave up 2 bases and J gave up 1 base, with 5 bases separating them. This chain's CDR3 is CASSYAGNTEAFF. Here the CDR3 DNA reads TGTGCCAGCAGTTACGCAGGGAACACTGAAGCTTTCTTT.

This chain links TRBV18 with TRBJ1-6; a weak D match, TRBD1 (5 bases). V gave up 3 bases and J gave up 0 bases, with 12 bases separating them. Germline assignment: CDR1 KGHSH and CDR2 LQKENI. This CDR3 spans 17 amino acids. CDR3 DNA sequence: TGTGCCAGCTCACCTCCCTCTGGGGGCTCCTATAATTCACCCCTCCACTTT. It is translated as CASSPPSGGSYNSPLHF.

The chain has TRBV27 and TRBJ1-5; D not resolved. In germline, CDR1 is MNHEY, CDR2 SMNVEV (reference sequence). The CDR3 spans 13 residues. Trimming removed 6 bases at V and 2 bases at J, with 8 bases between. The CDR3 is CASSPAGNQPQHF. DNA for the CDR3: TGTGCCAGCAGCCCTGCTGGCAATCAGCCCCAGCATTTT.

V usage is TRBV27 and J usage is TRBJ2-7; 7 bases agree with TRBD1. There are 13 residues in the CDR3. Germline trimming cut 8 bases from V and 3 bases from J; bases unmatched to any gene: 7. CDR1 is MNHEY and CDR2 is SMNVEV in the germline V gene (reference sequence). DNA for the CDR3: TGTGCCAGCCGCCCACAGGGGAGCTACGAGCAGTACTTC. Residues: CASRPQGSYEQYF.

The gene calls are TRBV9 and TRBJ1-3, with D hard to call. CDR1 is SGDLS, CDR2 YYNGEE, per germline. CDR3 length: 15 amino acids. V was shortened by 4 bases and J by 8 bases, with 19 bases between the two germline ends. The CDR3 sequence: CASSPRGKAWDTIYF. The CDR3 DNA is TGTGCCAGCAGCCCCCGAGGGAAGGCCTGGGACACCATATATTTT.

The rearrangement joins TRBV1 to TRBJ1-1; the DNA was not compared with TRBD1, the D call given in the table. TRBV1 is a listed pseudogene. The CDR3 covers 15 residues. In DNA form, the CDR3 reads TGCACCAGCAGATTCAGGGGGCGTGGGAACACTGAAGCTTTCTTT. The encoded protein is CTSRFRGRGNTEAFF.

The chain links TRBV30 to TRBJ1-6; D unresolved. Germline CDR1 GTSNPN, CDR2 SVGIG (reference sequence). The CDR3 consists of 13 residues. V was shortened by 4 bases and J by 3 bases, with 7 bases between the two germline ends. The CDR3 region is CAWNLNYNSPLHF. The CDR3 DNA is TGTGCCTGGAACCTCAACTATAATTCACCCCTCCACTTT.

This chain links TRBV18 with TRBJ2-1, with D perhaps matching TRBD1 or TRBD2 (5 bases each). Per germline, CDR1 KGHSH and CDR2 LQKENI. This CDR3 has 14 amino acids. Trimming took off 0 bases at V and 8 bases at J, with 11 bases between the two ends. This CDR3 is CASSPPGPFDEQFF. Here the CDR3 DNA reads TGTGCCAGCTCACCACCGGGACCGTTCGATGAGCAGTTCTTC.

The gene calls are TRBV5-6 and TRBJ1-2; the D gene is possibly TRBD1 (6 bases). Germline CDR1 is SGHDT and CDR2 is YYEEEE. The germline V and J ends were trimmed by 3 bases and 8 bases, with 26 bases remaining between them. This CDR3 comprises 17 residues. For the CDR3, the DNA is TGTGCCAGCAGCTCTGAAGGGAAACCGAACAGGGCCGGCGGCTACACCTTC. It translates to CASSSEGKPNRAGGYTF.

The gene calls are TRBV30 and TRBJ1-4; 9 bases map to TRBD1. CDR3 length equals 13 residues. The germline V gene has CDR1 GTSNPN and CDR2 SVGIG (reference sequence). Trimming cost V 2 bases and J 16 bases; bases outside gene matches: 11. The CDR3: CAWSTTGTGFPFF. CDR3 DNA: TGTGCCTGGAGTACAACCGGGACAGGGTTTCCGTTTTTT.

This chain joins TRBV7-2 and TRBJ1-3; 9 bases line up with TRBD1. Germline CDR1 reads SGHTA; CDR2 reads FQGNSA. J gave up 8 bases and V 7 bases, and 9 bases lay outside the gene matches. The CDR3 runs to 14 residues. The CDR3 loop reads CASNQQGARDTIYF. The CDR3 nucleotides read TGTGCCAGCAACCAACAGGGGGCGCGGGACACCATATATTTT. Full variable domain (missing parts from reference TRBV7-2 and TRBJ1-3): GAGVSQSPSNKVTEKGKDVELRCDPISGHTALYWYRQSLGQGLEFLIYFQGNSAPDKSGLPSDRFSAERTGGSVSTLTIQRTQQEDSAVYLCASNQQGARDTIYFGEGSWLTVV.

This chain connects TRBV4-1 to TRBJ2-7; D may be TRBD2 (6 bases). Trimming removed 3 bases from V and 2 bases from J, with 17 bases in between. Germline CDR1 MGHRA, CDR2 YSYEKL. The length of the CDR3 is 16 residues. The DNA for the CDR3 is TGCGCCAGCAGCCATGCCGGAGGGACGGACCCCTACGAGCAGTACTTC. Protein: CASSHAGGTDPYEQYF.

This sequence joins TRBV11-3 and TRBJ2-3, with TRBD2 matching over 8 bases. Per the germline V gene, CDR1 is SGHNT and CDR2 is YENEEA. V trimming: 2 bases; J trimming: 6 bases; junction bases outside the gene matches: 13. The CDR3 is 17 residues long. The DNA of the CDR3 is TGTGCCAGCAGCTTATCCCTCCTTTCGGGAGGGGCCGATACGCAGTATTTT. The encoded protein is CASSLSLLSGGADTQYF.

J is TRBJ2-1 and V is TRBV5-5, with 7 bases fitting TRBD2. V lost 1 base to trimming and J lost 2 bases; unmatched junction nucleotides: 9. The V gene's germline CDR1 is SGHKS and CDR2 YYEKEE (reference sequence). This CDR3 is built from 17 residues. The CDR3 sequence is CASSLLASGGAYNEQFF. CDR3 in DNA: TGTGCCAGCAGCTTGTTGGCTAGCGGTGGTGCCTACAATGAGCAGTTCTTC.

This sequence joins TRBV15 and TRBJ1-1, with TRBD1 matching over 12 bases. Germline V CDR1 and CDR2: LNHNV, YYDKDF (reference sequence). The CDR3 totals 14 residues. Unmatched junction bases numbered 10, after V lost 5 bases and J lost 12 bases. The CDR3, as DNA: TGTGCCACCAGCGGGACAGGGGGCGCGAGGAAGCCTTTCTTT. Protein: CATSGTGGARKPFF.

The V call is TRBV20-1, the J call TRBJ1-1; 12 bases map to TRBD1. The CDR3 is 17 amino acids. Unmatched junction bases numbered 13, after V lost 3 bases and J lost 5 bases. Germline V gives CDR1 DFQATT, CDR2 SNEGSKA (reference sequence). The CDR3: CSASGRDRGRGKTEAFF. DNA for the CDR3: TGCAGTGCTAGTGGACGGGACAGGGGGCGAGGTAAGACTGAAGCTTTCTTT.

V is TRBV9 and J is TRBJ2-2, with D unresolved. The V end was cut by 0 bases, the J end by 6 bases, with 6 bases between. CDR3 length: 13 residues. CDR1 is SGDLS, CDR2 YYNGEE, per germline. In DNA form, the CDR3 reads TGTGCCAGCAGCGTAGAAGGTTCCGGGGAGCTGTTTTTT. It encodes CASSVEGSGELFF.

CDR3 in amino acids: CASSLPPGTGELFF. The CDR3 bases are TGTGCCAGCAGCTTACCCCCGGGGACCGGGGAGCTGTTTTTT. This chain joins TRBV7-2 and TRBJ2-2, with D possibly TRBD2 on 5 matching bases. V shed 2 bases and J shed 5 bases, with 9 bases lying between them. Per the germline V gene, CDR1 is SGHTA and CDR2 is FQGNSA. This CDR3 region has 14 residues.

This chain uses TRBV9 with TRBJ2-7; 7 nucleotides align to TRBD2. Germline CDR1 reads SGDLS; CDR2 reads YYNGEE. V lost 7 bases, J lost 3 bases, and 4 bases stayed unmatched. This CDR3 spans 12 amino acids. CDR3 nucleotides: TGTGCCAGCGGGGGGGTAGGCTACGAGCAGTACTTC. It yields the protein CASGGVGYEQYF.